This entry features one T cell receptor beta chain sequence. The antigen remains unidentified. Naive CD8 populations comprised CD45RO-negative cells positively selected for CCR7, excluding terminally differentiated effector memory CD45RA+ cells. Study donors comprised healthy, HIV-negative adults devoid of recent acute infection or vaccination. This entry belongs to a study of shared clonotypes between healthy human individuals. Findings and limits, study-wide: The study found about 5% of naive CD4 clonotypes shared across several donors. Lower generation probabilities were found for non-shared clonotypes than for those shared by all four donors. The study's rarefaction showed incomplete sorted-subset sequencing despite large depth.

The CDR3 runs 14 residues. V gave up 1 base and J gave up 4 bases; unmatched junction bases: 1. The germline V gene encodes CDR1 SEHNR and CDR2 FQNEAQ (reference sequence). Libraries were prepared by immunoSEQ multiplex PCR; TCRdb keeps only in-frame clonotypes and omits some of them. In the table there are 600,000 or so clones, roughly 95% of which are singletons. The sample taken for sequencing was naive CD8+ T cells sorted from blood. The TCR was taken from a young woman in good health. The genes are TRBV7-9 and TRBJ2-5, with 9 bases matching TRBD2. CDR3 protein: CASSLVAGVETQYF. Written as DNA, the CDR3 is TGTGCCAGCAGCTTAGTAGCGGGAGTAGAGACCCAGTACTTC.